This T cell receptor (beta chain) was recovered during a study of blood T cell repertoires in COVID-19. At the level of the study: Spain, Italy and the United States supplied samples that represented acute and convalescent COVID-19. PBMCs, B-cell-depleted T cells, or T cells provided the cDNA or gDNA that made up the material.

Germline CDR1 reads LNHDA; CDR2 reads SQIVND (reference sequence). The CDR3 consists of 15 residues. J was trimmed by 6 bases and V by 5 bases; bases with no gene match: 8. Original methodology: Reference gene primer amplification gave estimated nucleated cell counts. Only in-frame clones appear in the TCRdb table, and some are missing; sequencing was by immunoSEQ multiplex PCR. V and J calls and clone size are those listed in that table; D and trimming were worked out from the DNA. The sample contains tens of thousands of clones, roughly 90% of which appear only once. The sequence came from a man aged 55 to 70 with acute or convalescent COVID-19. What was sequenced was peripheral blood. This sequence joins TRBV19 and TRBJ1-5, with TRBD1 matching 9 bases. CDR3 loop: CASSRDGTGFQPQHF. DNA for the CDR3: TGTGCCAGTAGTCGAGATGGGACAGGGTTTCAGCCCCAGCATTTT.